Listed below are T cell receptor beta chains from one sample, sequenced in a study of T cell changes during pregnancy in multiple sclerosis. The data were produced by immunoSEQ multiplex PCR, yet TCRdb's version contains in-frame clones alone and is incomplete. The repertoire holds 65,000 to 80,000 clones, less than 95% seen once, with approximately 1.5% in the top ten. Sequenced here: peripheral blood, sampled in the third trimester of pregnancy. The source is a female donor with multiple sclerosis, enrolled in a pregnancy study. The CDR3 runs from the conserved cysteine through the conserved F or W. Each record gives: V gene, J gene, D gene, clone size, CDR3 protein, CDR3 DNA. A D gene is named only where the DNA matches it firmly. Rows give clone size only sometimes, using once, few, many, or a class for an expanded clone.

v_gene: TRBV5-5
j_gene: TRBJ2-7
d_gene: .
abundance: .
CDR3aa: CASSLAGNEQYF
CDR3nt: TGTGCCAGCAGCTTGGCAGGGAACGAGCAGTACTTC

v_gene: TRBV19
j_gene: TRBJ1-1
d_gene: .
abundance: few
CDR3aa: CASSSGVYRTEAFF
CDR3nt: TGTGCCAGTAGCTCAGGGGTCTACCGGACTGAAGCTTTCTTT

v_gene: TRBV11-2
j_gene: TRBJ1-3
d_gene: .
abundance: .
CDR3aa: CASSLEGSSGNTIYF
CDR3nt: TGTGCCAGCAGCTTGGAGGGGTCTTCTGGAAACACCATATATTTT

v_gene: TRBV6-5
j_gene: TRBJ2-1
d_gene: TRBD2
abundance: few
CDR3aa: CASSYSGGNGEQFF
CDR3nt: TGTGCCAGCAGTTATAGCGGGGGGAATGGTGAGCAGTTCTTC

v_gene: TRBV19
j_gene: TRBJ2-3
d_gene: TRBD2
abundance: .
CDR3aa: CASSMTSGAADTQYF
CDR3nt: TGTGCCAGTAGTATGACTAGCGGGGCCGCAGATACGCAGTATTTT

v_gene: TRBV18
j_gene: TRBJ2-5
d_gene: TRBD2
abundance: .
CDR3aa: CASSGGAAGVQETQYF
CDR3nt: TGTGCCAGCTCCGGGGGGGCAGCGGGAGTCCAAGAGACCCAGTACTTC

v_gene: TRBV7-9
j_gene: TRBJ1-5
d_gene: .
abundance: .
CDR3aa: CASSPQGSGNQPQHF
CDR3nt: TGTGCCAGCAGCCCGCAGGGTTCGGGCAATCAGCCCCAGCATTTT

v_gene: TRBV5-6
j_gene: TRBJ1-1
d_gene: TRBD1
abundance: .
CDR3aa: CASRLTGTNTEAFF
CDR3nt: TGTGCCAGCAGGTTGACAGGGACGAACACTGAAGCTTTCTTT

v_gene: TRBV28
j_gene: TRBJ2-7
d_gene: .
abundance: .
CDR3aa: CASSLGHPYEQYF
CDR3nt: TGTGCCAGCAGTTTGGGGCACCCCTACGAGCAGTACTTC

v_gene: TRBV5-5
j_gene: TRBJ2-2
d_gene: .
abundance: .
CDR3aa: CASSLDGIYTGELFF
CDR3nt: TGTGCCAGCAGCTTGGACGGGATTTACACCGGGGAGCTGTTTTTT

v_gene: TRBV7-9
j_gene: TRBJ2-5
d_gene: TRBD2
abundance: .
CDR3aa: CASSPGLGRETQYF
CDR3nt: TGTGCCAGCAGCCCTGGACTAGGAAGAGAGACCCAGTACTTC

v_gene: TRBV2
j_gene: TRBJ2-1
d_gene: .
abundance: once
CDR3aa: CATLRGGGEQFF
CDR3nt: TGTGCCACGCTGAGGGGGGGCGGCGAGCAGTTCTTC

v_gene: TRBV6-5
j_gene: TRBJ2-1
d_gene: TRBD2
abundance: .
CDR3aa: CASSYWLAGGGNEQFF
CDR3nt: TGTGCCAGCAGTTACTGGCTAGCGGGGGGCGGGAATGAGCAGTTCTTC

v_gene: TRBV9
j_gene: TRBJ2-5
d_gene: TRBD1
abundance: .
CDR3aa: CASSVAGTGETQYF
CDR3nt: TGTGCCAGCAGCGTAGCCGGGACAGGGGAGACCCAGTACTTC

v_gene: TRBV11-2
j_gene: TRBJ1-3
d_gene: .
abundance: .
CDR3aa: CASSLDGTSGNTIYF
CDR3nt: TGTGCCAGCAGCTTAGATGGGACATCTGGAAACACCATATATTTT

v_gene: TRBV19
j_gene: TRBJ1-1
d_gene: TRBD1
abundance: .
CDR3aa: CASSFLGQAEAFF
CDR3nt: TGTGCCAGTAGTTTCCTTGGACAGGCTGAAGCTTTCTTT

v_gene: TRBV6-1
j_gene: TRBJ1-2
d_gene: TRBD1
abundance: .
CDR3aa: CASSERTGTYSNYGYTF
CDR3nt: TGTGCCAGCAGTGAACGGACAGGGACATATTCTAACTATGGCTACACCTTC

v_gene: TRBV7-9
j_gene: TRBJ1-2
d_gene: .
abundance: .
CDR3aa: CASSFVGYTF
CDR3nt: TGTGCCAGCAGCTTCGTTGGCTACACCTTC

v_gene: TRBV18
j_gene: TRBJ1-4
d_gene: .
abundance: .
CDR3aa: CASSPISQGREKLFF
CDR3nt: TGTGCCAGCTCACCAATCTCACAGGGTCGAGAAAAACTGTTTTTT

v_gene: TRBV7-9
j_gene: TRBJ1-2
d_gene: .
abundance: .
CDR3aa: CASSLSVNYGYTF
CDR3nt: TGTGCCAGCAGCTTGTCGGTGAACTATGGCTACACCTTC

v_gene: TRBV5-8
j_gene: TRBJ2-3
d_gene: .
abundance: .
CDR3aa: CASSHTGNTDTQYF
CDR3nt: TGTGCCAGCAGCCATACAGGGAACACAGATACGCAGTATTTT

v_gene: TRBV10-3
j_gene: TRBJ2-7
d_gene: TRBD2
abundance: few
CDR3aa: CAIRLRESSSEQYF
CDR3nt: TGTGCCATCAGACTGCGGGAGAGCTCCAGCGAGCAGTACTTC

v_gene: TRBV10-3
j_gene: TRBJ1-2
d_gene: TRBD1
abundance: .
CDR3aa: CAQNPGQGDYGYTF
CDR3nt: TGTGCCCAAAATCCGGGACAGGGGGATTATGGCTACACCTTC

v_gene: TRBV19
j_gene: TRBJ2-3
d_gene: .
abundance: .
CDR3aa: CASSSGESDTQYF
CDR3nt: TGTGCCAGTAGTTCGGGGGAGTCAGATACGCAGTATTTT

v_gene: TRBV7-9
j_gene: TRBJ2-7
d_gene: .
abundance: .
CDR3aa: CASERDINEQYF
CDR3nt: TGTGCCTCCGAGAGGGACATCAACGAGCAGTACTTC

v_gene: TRBV10-3
j_gene: TRBJ1-5
d_gene: TRBD1
abundance: .
CDR3aa: CAISEDRDQPQHF
CDR3nt: TGTGCCATCAGTGAGGACAGGGATCAGCCCCAGCATTTT

v_gene: TRBV6-1
j_gene: TRBJ1-5
d_gene: .
abundance: .
CDR3aa: CASSQFQPQHF
CDR3nt: TGTGCCAGCAGTCAGTTTCAGCCCCAGCATTTT

v_gene: TRBV7-9
j_gene: TRBJ2-6
d_gene: TRBD1
abundance: .
CDR3aa: CASSSRGQGGSGANVLTF
CDR3nt: TGTGCCAGCAGTTCCCGGGGACAGGGGGGGTCTGGGGCCAACGTCCTGACTTTC

v_gene: TRBV6-1
j_gene: TRBJ1-5
d_gene: .
abundance: .
CDR3aa: CASSERESQPQHF
CDR3nt: TGTGCCAGCAGTGAACGGGAGAGTCAGCCCCAGCATTTT

v_gene: TRBV5-8
j_gene: TRBJ2-3
d_gene: TRBD1
abundance: .
CDR3aa: CASSSGQGNTDTQYF
CDR3nt: TGTGCCAGCAGCTCAGGACAGGGGAACACAGATACGCAGTATTTT

v_gene: TRBV25-1
j_gene: TRBJ2-1
d_gene: .
abundance: .
CDR3aa: CASSDEGRSYNEQFF
CDR3nt: TGTGCCAGCAGTGATGAGGGCAGGTCCTACAATGAGCAGTTCTTC

v_gene: TRBV29-1
j_gene: TRBJ2-7
d_gene: TRBD2
abundance: .
CDR3aa: CSVVVGGYEQYF
CDR3nt: TGCAGCGTTGTAGTGGGAGGGTACGAGCAGTACTTC

v_gene: TRBV30
j_gene: TRBJ1-4
d_gene: .
abundance: .
CDR3aa: CAWRVTGDPNEKLFF
CDR3nt: TGTGCCTGGAGGGTGACAGGTGACCCTAATGAAAAACTGTTTTTT

v_gene: TRBV19
j_gene: TRBJ1-2
d_gene: TRBD1
abundance: .
CDR3aa: CASSIGTGGFFTF
CDR3nt: TGTGCCAGTAGTATAGGGACAGGCGGTTTCTTCACCTTC

v_gene: TRBV10-2
j_gene: TRBJ1-5
d_gene: .
abundance: .
CDR3aa: CASSGAYSNQPQHF
CDR3nt: TGCGCCAGCAGTGGTGCCTATAGCAATCAGCCCCAGCATTTT

v_gene: TRBV5-1
j_gene: TRBJ2-7
d_gene: TRBD1
abundance: .
CDR3aa: CASSFWTGGYEQYF
CDR3nt: TGCGCCAGCAGCTTCTGGACAGGGGGCTACGAGCAGTACTTC

v_gene: TRBV30
j_gene: TRBJ2-3
d_gene: TRBD2
abundance: .
CDR3aa: CACYSGDTDTQYF
CDR3nt: TGTGCCTGCTATAGCGGGGACACAGATACGCAGTATTTT

v_gene: TRBV5-1
j_gene: TRBJ1-4
d_gene: TRBD1
abundance: once
CDR3aa: CASSFRTGLNEKLFF
CDR3nt: TGCGCCAGCAGCTTCCGGACAGGATTAAATGAAAAACTGTTTTTT

v_gene: TRBV7-9
j_gene: TRBJ2-7
d_gene: TRBD1
abundance: .
CDR3aa: CASSPPPGQGTHEQYF
CDR3nt: TGTGCCAGCAGCCCCCCCCCGGGACAGGGGACCCACGAGCAGTACTTC

v_gene: TRBV30
j_gene: TRBJ1-1
d_gene: .
abundance: .
CDR3aa: CAWSNKGWATEAFF
CDR3nt: TGTGCCTGGAGTAATAAGGGGTGGGCCACTGAAGCTTTCTTT

v_gene: TRBV11-2
j_gene: TRBJ1-2
d_gene: .
abundance: .
CDR3aa: CASSLAGGIENTF
CDR3nt: TGTGCCAGCAGCTTAGCCGGGGGTATCGAAAACACCTTC

v_gene: TRBV2
j_gene: TRBJ1-1
d_gene: TRBD1
abundance: once
CDR3aa: CASRKASGTGGAGKMNTEAFF
CDR3nt: TGTGCCAGCAGGAAAGCTTCCGGGACAGGGGGCGCGGGGAAGATGAACACTGAAGCTTTCTTT

v_gene: TRBV4-2
j_gene: TRBJ1-1
d_gene: .
abundance: .
CDR3aa: CASSQSTRMNTEAFF
CDR3nt: TGTGCCAGCAGCCAATCGACACGGATGAACACTGAAGCTTTCTTT

v_gene: TRBV27
j_gene: TRBJ2-1
d_gene: .
abundance: .
CDR3aa: CASSLLGSSYNEQFF
CDR3nt: TGTGCCAGCAGTTTATTAGGGAGCTCCTACAATGAGCAGTTCTTC

v_gene: TRBV7-9
j_gene: TRBJ2-5
d_gene: .
abundance: once
CDR3aa: CASSLQESRETQYF
CDR3nt: TGTGCCAGCAGCCTACAGGAGAGTAGAGAGACCCAGTACTTC

v_gene: TRBV9
j_gene: TRBJ1-1
d_gene: .
abundance: .
CDR3aa: CASSVGGVRTEAFF
CDR3nt: TGTGCCAGCAGCGTAGGGGGGGTGAGGACTGAAGCTTTCTTT

v_gene: TRBV18
j_gene: TRBJ1-6
d_gene: TRBD1
abundance: .
CDR3aa: CASSLDRVTYNSPLHF
CDR3nt: TGTGCCAGCTCACTTGACAGGGTGACCTATAATTCACCCCTCCACTTT

v_gene: TRBV11-3
j_gene: TRBJ2-3
d_gene: .
abundance: .
CDR3aa: CASSFRDSRDTQYF
CDR3nt: TGTGCCAGCAGCTTCCGGGACTCCCGTGATACGCAGTATTTT

v_gene: TRBV9
j_gene: TRBJ2-1
d_gene: TRBD2
abundance: once
CDR3aa: CASSVATLREVYEQFF
CDR3nt: TGTGCCAGCAGCGTAGCTACGTTGCGGGAGGTCTATGAGCAGTTCTTC

v_gene: TRBV6-5
j_gene: TRBJ2-1
d_gene: .
abundance: .
CDR3aa: CASSYARESEQFF
CDR3nt: TGTGCCAGCAGTTACGCCCGCGAGAGTGAGCAGTTCTTC